This is a list of T cell receptor beta chains from one sample in a study of CD8 T cells in Susac syndrome. TCRdb recomputed calls from the immunoSEQ multiplex PCR reads with MiXCR, one row per CDR3 protein. The data contain about 180,000 distinct CDR3 sequences, approximately 96% of them seen just once; the ten biggest clones take up more than 0.09%. Sequencing used CD4+ T cells from PBMCs. Source of these receptors: a human donor with multiple sclerosis. The CDR3 runs from the conserved cysteine through the conserved F or W. Fields, in order: clone size, CDR3 length, V gene, J gene, D gene, CDR3 DNA, CDR3 protein. The D gene is left open where the match is weak. The size of a clone is reported for some rows only, either as once, few or many, or as a class for expanded clones.

clone size: few; CDR3 length: 14; V gene: TRBV12-3/TRBV12-4; J gene: TRBJ2-7; D gene: NA; CDR3 DNA: TGTGCCAGCAGTTTAGAGGGGAGCTCCTACGAGCAGTACTTC; CDR3 protein: CASSLEGSSYEQYF
clone size: NA; CDR3 length: 15; V gene: TRBV10-3; J gene: TRBJ2-3; D gene: NA; CDR3 DNA: TGTGCCATCAGTGACGGCGGGGGCTTCACAGATACGCAGTATTTT; CDR3 protein: CAISDGGGFTDTQYF
clone size: NA; CDR3 length: 17; V gene: TRBV7-9; J gene: TRBJ2-7; D gene: TRBD1; CDR3 DNA: TGTGCCAGCAGCCCGGACAGGGTGTCGTCTGGGTATTACGAGCAGTACTTC; CDR3 protein: CASSPDRVSSGYYEQYF
clone size: NA; CDR3 length: 15; V gene: TRBV7-9; J gene: TRBJ1-5; D gene: NA; CDR3 DNA: TGTGCCAGCAGCTTAGAAGGGGGTAACAATCAGCCCCAGCATTTT; CDR3 protein: CASSLEGGNNQPQHF
clone size: NA; CDR3 length: 14; V gene: TRBV12-3/TRBV12-4; J gene: TRBJ1-6; D gene: NA; CDR3 DNA: TGTGCCAGCAGTTTCACACAGACTCATTCACCCCTCCACTTT; CDR3 protein: CASSFTQTHSPLHF
clone size: NA; CDR3 length: 15; V gene: TRBV29-1; J gene: TRBJ2-1; D gene: TRBD1; CDR3 DNA: TGCAGCGTTGTAGGGGTGACAGGGGGCTACAATGAGCAGTTCTTC; CDR3 protein: CSVVGVTGGYNEQFF
clone size: NA; CDR3 length: 16; V gene: TRBV4-3; J gene: TRBJ1-6; D gene: NA; CDR3 DNA: TGCGCCAGCAGCCAAGGGGCCTTGGGACCCAATTCACCCCTCCACTTT; CDR3 protein: CASSQGALGPNSPLHF
clone size: NA; CDR3 length: 14; V gene: TRBV6-5; J gene: TRBJ2-2; D gene: TRBD1; CDR3 DNA: TGTGCCAGCAGTTACTGGACAGGGCCCGGGGAGCTGTTTTTT; CDR3 protein: CASSYWTGPGELFF
clone size: NA; CDR3 length: 12; V gene: TRBV12-3/TRBV12-4; J gene: TRBJ1-2; D gene: NA; CDR3 DNA: TGTGCCAGCAGTTTATCGGCCCCGAGCTACACCTTC; CDR3 protein: CASSLSAPSYTF
clone size: few; CDR3 length: 13; V gene: TRBV18; J gene: TRBJ1-1; D gene: NA; CDR3 DNA: TGTGCCAGCTCACCCTCCCAGGAGATTGAAGCTTTCTTT; CDR3 protein: CASSPSQEIEAFF
clone size: NA; CDR3 length: 13; V gene: TRBV3-1; J gene: TRBJ2-2; D gene: NA; CDR3 DNA: TGTGCCAGCAGCCAAGCGCTTACCGGGGAGCTGTTTTTT; CDR3 protein: CASSQALTGELFF
clone size: NA; CDR3 length: 13; V gene: TRBV30; J gene: TRBJ1-1; D gene: NA; CDR3 DNA: TGTGCCTCTGGGGGGCAGAAGAACACTGAAGCTTTCTTT; CDR3 protein: CASGGQKNTEAFF
clone size: NA; CDR3 length: 16; V gene: TRBV15; J gene: TRBJ1-1; D gene: TRBD1; CDR3 DNA: TGTGCCACCAGCAGATACGGACAGGGTAGGGGGACTGAAGCTTTCTTT; CDR3 protein: CATSRYGQGRGTEAFF
clone size: NA; CDR3 length: 18; V gene: TRBV7-9; J gene: TRBJ2-1; D gene: TRBD2; CDR3 DNA: TGTGCCAGCAGTCCCCTCGGGCGGGGGGCCACCTCAAGGAATGAGCAGTTCTTC; CDR3 protein: CASSPLGRGATSRNEQFF
clone size: NA; CDR3 length: 15; V gene: TRBV19; J gene: TRBJ1-1; D gene: NA; CDR3 DNA: TGTGCCAGTAGTACGCGATTAAAGTTGAACACTGAAGCTTTCTTT; CDR3 protein: CASSTRLKLNTEAFF
clone size: NA; CDR3 length: 14; V gene: TRBV5-6; J gene: TRBJ2-3; D gene: NA; CDR3 DNA: TGTGCCAGCAGATATGACAGGTGGGCAGATACGCAGTATTTT; CDR3 protein: CASRYDRWADTQYF
clone size: NA; CDR3 length: 15; V gene: TRBV4-2; J gene: TRBJ2-1; D gene: TRBD1; CDR3 DNA: TGTGCCAGCAGCCCTGGGACAGGGACAAACAATGAGCAGTTCTTC; CDR3 protein: CASSPGTGTNNEQFF
clone size: NA; CDR3 length: 10; V gene: TRBV20-1; J gene: TRBJ1-1; D gene: NA; CDR3 DNA: TGCAGTGCCGCCTACACTGAAGCTTTCTTT; CDR3 protein: CSAAYTEAFF
clone size: NA; CDR3 length: 15; V gene: TRBV5-1; J gene: TRBJ1-1; D gene: NA; CDR3 DNA: TGCGCCAGCAGCCCGACTCCGGACGGGAACACTGAAGCTTTCTTT; CDR3 protein: CASSPTPDGNTEAFF
clone size: once; CDR3 length: 13; V gene: TRBV20-1; J gene: TRBJ1-1; D gene: TRBD1; CDR3 DNA: TGCAGTGCTAGCGACAGGGAATCGTTGGGAGCTTTCTTT; CDR3 protein: CSASDRESLGAFF
clone size: once; CDR3 length: 15; V gene: TRBV29-1; J gene: TRBJ1-1; D gene: TRBD1; CDR3 DNA: TGCAGCGTCTGGGGGACAGGGACGGTGAACACTGAAGCTTTCTTT; CDR3 protein: CSVWGTGTVNTEAFF
clone size: NA; CDR3 length: 16; V gene: TRBV30; J gene: TRBJ2-1; D gene: TRBD2; CDR3 DNA: TGTGCCTGGACCCCTGGGCAGCTAGCGGGGCTCAATGAGCAGTTCTTC; CDR3 protein: CAWTPGQLAGLNEQFF
clone size: NA; CDR3 length: 15; V gene: TRBV20-1; J gene: TRBJ2-3; D gene: TRBD2; CDR3 DNA: TGCAGTGCTAATGGGGGACTAGCGTCCACAGATACGCAGTATTTT; CDR3 protein: CSANGGLASTDTQYF
clone size: NA; CDR3 length: 14; V gene: TRBV7-9; J gene: TRBJ2-2; D gene: NA; CDR3 DNA: TGTGCCAGCAGCTTGGAATGGCGCGGCGGGGAGCTGTTTTTT; CDR3 protein: CASSLEWRGGELFF
clone size: NA; CDR3 length: 15; V gene: TRBV5-1; J gene: TRBJ1-2; D gene: NA; CDR3 DNA: TGCGCCAGCAGCTTGGACCCTGGACAGAACTATGGCTACACCTTC; CDR3 protein: CASSLDPGQNYGYTF
clone size: NA; CDR3 length: 13; V gene: TRBV5-1; J gene: TRBJ1-6; D gene: NA; CDR3 DNA: TGCGCCAGCAGCTTGGAACTGAATTCACCCCTCCACTTT; CDR3 protein: CASSLELNSPLHF
clone size: NA; CDR3 length: 11; V gene: TRBV29-1; J gene: TRBJ1-1; D gene: NA; CDR3 DNA: TGCAGCGTTGGCGGGGGAATCGGAGCTTTCTTT; CDR3 protein: CSVGGGIGAFF
clone size: NA; CDR3 length: 15; V gene: TRBV15; J gene: TRBJ2-7; D gene: TRBD1; CDR3 DNA: TGTGCCACCAGCAGAGATACGGGCCAGGGGGCGCAGCAGTACTTC; CDR3 protein: CATSRDTGQGAQQYF
clone size: NA; CDR3 length: 15; V gene: TRBV4-1; J gene: TRBJ1-2; D gene: NA; CDR3 DNA: TGCGCCAGCAGCCAAGAGGTTACAGGGAACTATGGCTACACCTTC; CDR3 protein: CASSQEVTGNYGYTF
clone size: NA; CDR3 length: 20; V gene: TRBV5-1; J gene: TRBJ2-7; D gene: NA; CDR3 DNA: TGCGCCAGCAGCTTGGTTCCGGTCTCTCTAAGCCCGCTAGGGGACTACGAGCAGTACTTC; CDR3 protein: CASSLVPVSLSPLGDYEQYF
clone size: NA; CDR3 length: 13; V gene: TRBV7-2; J gene: TRBJ2-1; D gene: NA; CDR3 DNA: TGTGCCAGCAGCCGGACTATAGACAGTGAGCAGTTCTTC; CDR3 protein: CASSRTIDSEQFF
clone size: NA; CDR3 length: 12; V gene: TRBV20-1; J gene: TRBJ2-5; D gene: NA; CDR3 DNA: TGCAGTGCTAGAGGACAGCAAGAGACCCAGTACTTC; CDR3 protein: CSARGQQETQYF
clone size: NA; CDR3 length: 14; V gene: TRBV9; J gene: TRBJ1-5; D gene: NA; CDR3 DNA: TGTGCCAGCAGCGCAACAGGGATCAATCAGCCCCAGCATTTT; CDR3 protein: CASSATGINQPQHF
clone size: NA; CDR3 length: 13; V gene: TRBV2; J gene: TRBJ1-1; D gene: NA; CDR3 DNA: TGTGCCAGCAGTGAGCAGGATGGGCCTGTGGCTTTCTTT; CDR3 protein: CASSEQDGPVAFF
clone size: NA; CDR3 length: 13; V gene: TRBV5-4; J gene: TRBJ1-2; D gene: TRBD1; CDR3 DNA: TGTGCCAGCAGCTTGCAGGGGGCGCGGGGCTACACCTTC; CDR3 protein: CASSLQGARGYTF
clone size: NA; CDR3 length: 15; V gene: TRBV2; J gene: TRBJ2-2; D gene: NA; CDR3 DNA: TGTGCCAGCAGTGAGAGGGGCCTGTACACCGGGGAGCTGTTTTTT; CDR3 protein: CASSERGLYTGELFF
clone size: NA; CDR3 length: 16; V gene: TRBV6-2/TRBV6-3; J gene: TRBJ1-5; D gene: NA; CDR3 DNA: TGTGCCAGCAGTTACTCAAGGGGAGGCGGCAATCAGCCCCAGCATTTT; CDR3 protein: CASSYSRGGGNQPQHF
clone size: NA; CDR3 length: 14; V gene: TRBV6-5; J gene: TRBJ2-3; D gene: NA; CDR3 DNA: TGTGCCAGCAGTTTCGGACCAGTCACAGATACGCAGTATTTT; CDR3 protein: CASSFGPVTDTQYF
clone size: NA; CDR3 length: 15; V gene: TRBV27; J gene: TRBJ2-7; D gene: TRBD1; CDR3 DNA: TGTGCCAGCAGTTTTGGACAGGGAATCTCCTACGAGCAGTACTTC; CDR3 protein: CASSFGQGISYEQYF
clone size: NA; CDR3 length: 13; V gene: TRBV29-1; J gene: TRBJ1-1; D gene: TRBD1; CDR3 DNA: TGCAGCGCCGAAGGACAGGGGAACACTGAAGCTTTCTTT; CDR3 protein: CSAEGQGNTEAFF
clone size: NA; CDR3 length: 14; V gene: TRBV29-1; J gene: TRBJ2-3; D gene: TRBD2; CDR3 DNA: TGCAGCGTTGACCCGGGGGAGGGAGTAGATACGCAGTATTTT; CDR3 protein: CSVDPGEGVDTQYF
clone size: NA; CDR3 length: 17; V gene: TRBV7-9; J gene: TRBJ1-1; D gene: NA; CDR3 DNA: TGTGCCAGCAGCCAAGCGGCCCCAAGCAGATTGAACACTGAAGCTTTCTTT; CDR3 protein: CASSQAAPSRLNTEAFF